The rows below give T cell receptor beta chains drawn from one sample of a study of response to subunit inactivated influenza vaccine. TCRdb re-analysed the RT-PCR reads in MiXCR, keeping a single row per CDR3 protein. The table records hundreds of thousands of distinct CDR3 sequences, 25% of them present only once. The specimen comprised CD4+ T cells sorted from PBMCs, sampled about 5 days after vaccination. These receptors were collected from a man in his fifties or sixties who received an inactivated influenza vaccine. Each CDR3 is given without its conserved first and last residue. The size field is filled for only some rows; it gives once, few, many or a size class.

v_call,j_call,clone_size,cdr3_aa
TRBV11-2,TRBJ1-1,few,ASSLAPPGLTEAF
TRBV6-2/TRBV6-3,TRBJ2-2,.,ASSRDSTGELF
TRBV18,TRBJ2-5,few,ASSPGTETQY
TRBV4-1,TRBJ2-1,.,ASSQDFFSYNEQF
TRBV12-3/TRBV12-4,TRBJ2-1,.,ASSWVGGRAKEQF
TRBV20-1,TRBJ1-2,.,SALFRGTYGYT
TRBV7-8,TRBJ2-7,.,ASSFGQTGYEQY
TRBV7-7,TRBJ2-3,many,ASSSTGRDTQY
TRBV4-3,TRBJ2-7,.,ASSQEGGGLAEQY
TRBV7-3,TRBJ2-1,few,ASSLWGQEYNEQF
TRBV12-3/TRBV12-4,TRBJ2-2,.,ASRLITGELF
TRBV20-1,TRBJ2-3,.,SVGDQGDTQY
TRBV18,TRBJ2-7,.,ASSPATGVYEQY
TRBV12-3/TRBV12-4,TRBJ2-7,many,ASRDRAGYEQY
TRBV6-5,TRBJ2-1,.,ASSYGTSGTTQF
TRBV27,TRBJ2-7,.,ASSSPAKAGGYEQY
TRBV5-1,TRBJ2-1,.,ASSWGTGTYNEQF
TRBV18,TRBJ2-7,few,ASSPAGGLYYEQY
TRBV7-8,TRBJ2-1,few,ASSVDSPKQF
TRBV24-1,TRBJ2-7,few,ATSDLAPLRSYEQY
TRBV5-1,TRBJ1-2,.,ASSFGPTGGYT
TRBV12-3/TRBV12-4,TRBJ1-1,.,ASSLGSGRRTEAF
TRBV12-3/TRBV12-4,TRBJ2-7,.,ASSFSGLTNSYEQY
TRBV10-3,TRBJ2-1,.,AISDTQVTSGSINEQF
TRBV4-2,TRBJ1-6,few,ASSQAWYNYNSPLH
TRBV21-1,TRBJ2-7,few,ASSTGTETWTYEQY
TRBV9,TRBJ2-4,.,ASSGRGTALAKNIQY
TRBV29-1,TRBJ2-5,few,SVDGRGRYQETQY
TRBV25-1,TRBJ2-1,few,ASSEPGTRSYNEQF
TRBV19,TRBJ2-3,.,ASRYRGTDTQY
TRBV10-3,TRBJ1-1,.,AISAASLNTEAF
TRBV5-1,TRBJ2-1,few,ASSLLQRGGNEQF
TRBV7-3,TRBJ2-2,.,ASSQGLYTGELF